Below, one T cell receptor beta chain is given with its context. The data are from a study of CD8 T cells in Susac syndrome. V lost 5 bases to trimming and J lost 0 bases, with 9 bases between them. Germline CDR1 reads SGHNT; CDR2 reads YENEEA. CDR3 size: 14 residues. RNA, at roughly 0.5 to 1 ug, was reverse transcribed with random hexamers. From the immunoSEQ multiplex PCR reads, TCRdb called clonotypes with MiXCR, one entry per CDR3 protein. Of about 300,000 distinct CDR3 sequences listed, around 90% are singletons. This receptor was identified in a human donor with multiple sclerosis. Material for sequencing was CD4+ T cells from PBMCs. This rearrangement joins TRBV11-3 to TRBJ2-3; TRBD1 is a possible D gene (5 bases). The CDR3 region has the DNA TGTGCCAGCAGCCAGACAGCTAGCACAGATACGCAGTATTTT. Its protein product is CASSQTASTDTQYF.